This TCR beta chain stems from a study of T cell changes during pregnancy in multiple sclerosis. Germline CDR1 and CDR2: SGHDN and FVKESK. The CDR3 length is 15 residues. Trimming shortened V by 4 bases and J by 0 bases, and 12 bases separated the two germline ends. Produced via immunoSEQ multiplex PCR; TCRdb's table is partial and in-frame only. The table has 40,000 to 60,000 clones, over 80% seen once; the top ten hold around 0.53%. The source is a female donor with multiple sclerosis, enrolled in a pregnancy study. The genes are TRBV14 and TRBJ1-1; the D gene is possibly TRBD1 (5 bases). The sequencing used CD4+ T cells from peripheral blood mononuclear cells, collected after pregnancy. CDR3 residues: CASSRKGNMNTEAFF. The CDR3 coding sequence is TGTGCCAGCAGCCGGAAGGGGAATATGAACACTGAAGCTTTCTTT.